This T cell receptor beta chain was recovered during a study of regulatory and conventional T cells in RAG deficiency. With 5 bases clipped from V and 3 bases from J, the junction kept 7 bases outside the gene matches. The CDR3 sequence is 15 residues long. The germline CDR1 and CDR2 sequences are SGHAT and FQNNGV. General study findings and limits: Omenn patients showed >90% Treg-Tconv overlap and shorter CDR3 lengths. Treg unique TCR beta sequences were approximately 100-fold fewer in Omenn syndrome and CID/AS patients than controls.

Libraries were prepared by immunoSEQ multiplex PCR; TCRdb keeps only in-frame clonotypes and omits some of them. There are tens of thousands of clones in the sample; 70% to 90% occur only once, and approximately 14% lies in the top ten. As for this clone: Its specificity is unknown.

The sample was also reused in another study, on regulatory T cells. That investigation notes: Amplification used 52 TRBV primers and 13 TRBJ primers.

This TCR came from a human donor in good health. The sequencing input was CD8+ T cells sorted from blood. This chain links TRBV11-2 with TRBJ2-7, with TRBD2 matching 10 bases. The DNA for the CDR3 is TGTGCCAGCAGCGAGTGGAGGACTAGCGGCTACGAGCAGTACTTC. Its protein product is CASSEWRTSGYEQYF.